The source of this T cell receptor (beta chain) is a study of blood T cell repertoires in COVID-19. The trim removed 5 bases at V and 7 bases at J, leaving 6 bases unmatched. The CDR3 spans 15 residues. The germline V gene encodes CDR1 SGHTA and CDR2 FQGNSA. This clone was counted between two and nine times. In the original analysis: From reference gene primer amplification, estimates of nucleated cell counts were derived. Profiling relied on immunoSEQ multiplex PCR, and the TCRdb table lists in-frame clones only, not all of them. V and J calls and clone size come straight from that table; D and trimming were deduced from the DNA. The repertoire holds around 250,000 clones, with approximately 84% as singletons.

Material for sequencing was peripheral blood. This chain uses TRBV7-2 with TRBJ2-2; 11 bases fit TRBD1. The clonotype comes from a woman of 80 years or more with acute or convalescent COVID-19. CDR3 bases: TGTGCCAGCAGCGGGGACAGGGGGATAATCGGGGAGCTGTTTTTT. Protein product: CASSGDRGIIGELFF.